These T cell receptor beta chains were read from a single sample in a study of blood T cell repertoires in COVID-19. Produced via immunoSEQ multiplex PCR; TCRdb's table is partial and in-frame only. Among fewer than 500,000 clones, approximately 90% were seen once, and the ten largest hold about 4.3%. What was sequenced was peripheral blood. Receptors originate from a woman in her 30s with acute or convalescent COVID-19. Both conserved end residues are part of each CDR3. The D gene is left open where the match is weak. Clone size is stated in some rows and not others, as once, few, many or a class when expanded.

J | V | D | size | CDR3 | DNA
TRBJ1-2 | TRBV5-1 | TRBD1 | - | CASSLEPRGSYTF | TGCGCCAGCAGCTTGGAACCCAGGGGGAGCTACACCTTC
TRBJ1-1 | TRBV21-1 | - | - | CASSIPAGNTEAFF | TGTGCCAGCAGCATCCCTGCGGGAAACACTGAAGCTTTCTTT
TRBJ1-3 | TRBV9 | TRBD1 | - | CASSPQQGAQSGNTIYF | TGTGCCAGCAGCCCCCAACAGGGGGCCCAATCTGGAAACACCATATATTTT
TRBJ1-6 | TRBV28 | - | - | CASSMGSVAFGSPLHF | TGTGCCAGCAGCATGGGGAGCGTAGCGTTTGGTTCACCCCTCCACTTT
TRBJ2-7 | TRBV9 | TRBD2 | - | CASSSRGGEQYF | TGTGCCAGCAGCTCCCGGGGGGGCGAGCAGTACTTC
TRBJ2-5 | TRBV6-5 | TRBD2 | - | CASSWTSQETQYF | TGTGCCAGCAGCTGGACTAGTCAAGAGACCCAGTACTTC
TRBJ2-5 | TRBV3-1/TRBV3-2 | - | - | CASSQQGTVWETQYF | TGTGCCAGCAGCCAACAGGGGACCGTGTGGGAGACCCAGTACTTC
TRBJ2-7 | TRBV20-1 | TRBD2 | - | CSASAGGGYEQYF | TGCAGTGCTAGTGCCGGCGGGGGGTACGAGCAGTACTTC
TRBJ2-6 | TRBV11-2 | - | - | CASTLRGGASGANVLTF | TGTGCCAGCACCCTGAGGGGGGGAGCCTCTGGGGCCAACGTCCTGACTTTC
TRBJ2-1 | TRBV27 | TRBD1 | - | CASILVGGGNEQFF | TGTGCCAGCATTCTTGTAGGGGGCGGCAATGAGCAGTTCTTC
TRBJ1-4 | TRBV28 | - | - | CASVPRGGDEKLFF | TGTGCCAGCGTCCCCAGGGGTGGGGATGAAAAACTGTTTTTT
TRBJ2-1 | TRBV19 | TRBD2 | - | CASSIRTSYNEQFF | TGTGCCAGTAGTATAAGGACTAGTTACAATGAGCAGTTCTTC
TRBJ1-2 | TRBV27 | - | once | CASSIWGDGYTF | TGTGCCAGCTCCATTTGGGGGGACGGCTACACCTTC
TRBJ2-1 | TRBV19 | - | - | CASSIAYEQFF | TGTGCCAGTAGTATAGCCTATGAGCAGTTCTTC
TRBJ2-7 | TRBV10-3 | TRBD1 | - | CAISEGQGVSYEQYF | TGTGCCATCAGTGAGGGGCAGGGGGTCTCCTACGAGCAGTACTTC
TRBJ2-2 | TRBV6-5 | - | - | CASSYHPGPGELFF | TGTGCCAGCAGTTACCACCCGGGTCCCGGGGAGCTGTTTTTT
TRBJ2-7 | TRBV2 | - | - | CASSPQGGYYEQYF | TGTGCCAGCAGCCCTCAGGGTGGGTACTATGAGCAGTACTTC
TRBJ1-2 | TRBV5-4 | TRBD1 | - | CASSLAGRGHGYTF | TGTGCCAGCAGCTTGGCCGGCAGGGGGCATGGCTACACCTTC
TRBJ1-6 | TRBV5-6 | TRBD1 | once | CASSLLGQGFFPLHF | TGTGCCAGCAGCTTGCTTGGACAGGGCTTTTTCCCCCTCCACTTT
TRBJ1-3 | TRBV4-1 | - | - | CASSQVTGSSGNTIYF | TGCGCCAGCAGCCAGGTTACAGGGAGCTCTGGAAACACCATATATTTT
TRBJ1-3 | TRBV6-5 | - | - | CASRNRGSGNTIYF | TGTGCCAGCAGAAATAGGGGTTCCGGAAACACCATATATTTT
TRBJ1-2 | TRBV5-4 | TRBD1 | - | CASSLQDRDHYGYTF | TGTGCCAGCAGCTTACAGGACAGGGACCACTATGGCTACACCTTC
TRBJ2-7 | TRBV4-1 | TRBD1 | - | CASSRTRGLEYEQYF | TGCGCCAGCAGCCGCACCAGGGGGCTCGAGTACGAGCAGTACTTC
TRBJ1-2 | TRBV5-1 | TRBD1 | - | CASSQNGQGGYYGYTF | TGCGCCAGCAGCCAAAACGGACAGGGGGGGTACTATGGCTACACCTTC
TRBJ1-2 | TRBV6-5 | - | - | CASSLNFGLGEGGYTF | TGTGCCAGCAGTTTGAATTTCGGGTTGGGGGAGGGAGGCTACACCTTC
TRBJ1-1 | TRBV6-1 | - | - | CASSEGARAVEAFF | TGTGCCAGCAGTGAAGGGGCCAGGGCAGTTGAAGCTTTCTTT
TRBJ1-6 | TRBV7-9 | - | - | CASSRSNNSPLHF | TGTGCCAGCAGCCGCAGTAACAATTCACCCCTCCACTTT
TRBJ2-3 | TRBV7-2 | TRBD2 | - | CASSPRARGGGTDTQYF | TGTGCCAGCAGCCCCCGGGCCCGGGGGGGAGGCACAGATACGCAGTATTTT
TRBJ1-6 | TRBV6-6 | - | - | CASKGASDSPLHF | TGTGCCAGCAAAGGGGCTTCTGATTCACCCCTCCACTTT
TRBJ2-5 | TRBV15 | TRBD1 | - | CATRYRGSQTQYF | TGTGCCACCAGATACAGGGGGTCCCAGACCCAGTACTTC
TRBJ1-1 | TRBV5-1 | TRBD1 | - | CASSLPDRVGTEAFF | TGCGCCAGCAGCTTGCCCGACAGGGTTGGCACTGAAGCTTTCTTT
TRBJ1-1 | TRBV5-1 | - | once | CASSWQGSNTEAFF | TGCGCCAGCAGCTGGCAGGGTTCGAACACTGAAGCTTTCTTT
TRBJ1-2 | TRBV3-1/TRBV3-2 | TRBD1 | - | CASSQGQGYGYTF | TGTGCCAGCAGCCAGGGACAGGGATATGGCTACACCTTC
TRBJ2-1 | TRBV21-1 | - | - | CASSNCPGQHSYNEQFF | TGTGCCAGCAGCAACTGCCCGGGACAGCACTCCTACAATGAGCAGTTCTTC
TRBJ2-5 | TRBV12-3/TRBV12-4 | TRBD1 | - | CASSPDRAKTQYF | TGTGCCAGCAGCCCGGACAGGGCCAAGACCCAGTACTTC
TRBJ1-3 | TRBV9 | TRBD1 | few | CASSAGQGVHTIYF | TGTGCCAGCAGCGCAGGACAGGGGGTGCACACCATATATTTT
TRBJ2-7 | TRBV19 | - | - | CASSISHRSSYEQYF | TGTGCCAGTAGTATCAGTCACAGGAGCTCCTACGAGCAGTACTTC
TRBJ2-1 | TRBV19 | - | - | CASSFEGESYNEQFF | TGTGCCAGTAGTTTCGAGGGGGAATCCTACAATGAGCAGTTCTTC
TRBJ2-3 | TRBV7-3 | TRBD2 | - | CASSPTGGGPTDTQYF | TGTGCCAGCAGCCCCACGGGGGGAGGCCCGACAGATACGCAGTATTTT
TRBJ2-7 | TRBV2 | TRBD1 | - | CAVPGQGAGEQYF | TGTGCCGTACCGGGACAGGGGGCAGGGGAGCAGTACTTC
TRBJ1-4 | TRBV29-1 | - | - | CSVVGGTGGSNEKLFF | TGCAGCGTTGTGGGGGGAACAGGAGGCTCTAATGAAAAACTGTTTTTT
TRBJ2-7 | TRBV2 | TRBD1 | - | CASSRGTGYEQYF | TGTGCCAGCAGCAGAGGGACAGGCTACGAGCAGTACTTC
TRBJ2-3 | TRBV5-1 | TRBD1 | - | CASSPPGQGTTDTQYF | TGCGCCAGCAGCCCACCGGGACAGGGGACCACAGATACGCAGTATTTT
TRBJ1-6 | TRBV30 | - | - | CAWSVRPGGGYNSPLHF | TGTGCCTGGAGTGTACGACCGGGAGGGGGCTATAATTCACCCCTCCACTTT
TRBJ2-3 | TRBV29-1 | - | - | CSVGWWTATTGTDTQYF | TGCAGCGTTGGATGGTGGACAGCTACGACGGGCACAGATACGCAGTATTTT
TRBJ1-3 | TRBV28 | - | - | CASSLGPGGNTIYF | TGTGCCAGCAGTTTGGGCCCTGGGGGAAACACCATATATTTT
TRBJ2-3 | TRBV10-3 | TRBD2 | - | CAIRPGGGADTQYF | TGTGCCATCAGACCGGGCGGGGGGGCAGATACGCAGTATTTT
TRBJ1-1 | TRBV3-1/TRBV3-2 | - | - | CASSRREYTEAFF | TGTGCCAGCAGCCGTCGGGAGTACACTGAAGCTTTCTTT
TRBJ2-7 | TRBV10-3 | TRBD1 | - | CAISEGTGSYEQYF | TGTGCCATCAGCGAGGGGACAGGCTCCTACGAGCAGTACTTC
TRBJ2-1 | TRBV7-9 | - | - | CASSLYNSQYNEQFF | TGTGCCAGCAGCTTATATAACAGTCAGTACAATGAGCAGTTCTTC
TRBJ2-7 | TRBV7-6 | TRBD2 | once | CASSPSGGASREQYF | TGTGCCAGCAGCCCGAGCGGGGGGGCCTCTCGCGAGCAGTACTTC
TRBJ2-1 | TRBV4-1 | - | - | CASSTEARYNEQFF | TGCGCCAGCAGCACGGAGGCTCGCTACAATGAGCAGTTCTTC
TRBJ1-1 | TRBV6-1 | - | - | CASSEQGYTEAFF | TGTGCCAGCAGTGAACAGGGATACACTGAAGCTTTCTTT
TRBJ1-1 | TRBV28 | TRBD1 | - | CASMVGGASNTEAFF | TGTGCCAGCATGGTAGGGGGCGCATCCAACACTGAAGCTTTCTTT
TRBJ2-6 | TRBV11-2 | TRBD1 | - | CASSPTGYGANVLTF | TGTGCCAGCAGCCCGACAGGGTACGGGGCCAACGTCCTGACTTTC
TRBJ2-2 | TRBV19 | - | - | CASSRQGGETGELFF | TGTGCCAGTAGTAGACAGGGAGGAGAGACCGGGGAGCTGTTTTTT
TRBJ2-5 | TRBV24-1 | - | - | CATSEPGQGQYF | TGTGCCACCAGTGAGCCTGGTCAGGGCCAGTACTTC
TRBJ1-1 | TRBV5-5 | - | - | CASSRTGWAEAFF | TGTGCCAGCAGCCGTACAGGGTGGGCTGAAGCTTTCTTT
TRBJ2-2 | TRBV5-1 | - | - | CASSLEGRGRSNTGELFF | TGCGCCAGCAGCTTGGAGGGCAGGGGCCGATCGAACACCGGGGAGCTGTTTTTT